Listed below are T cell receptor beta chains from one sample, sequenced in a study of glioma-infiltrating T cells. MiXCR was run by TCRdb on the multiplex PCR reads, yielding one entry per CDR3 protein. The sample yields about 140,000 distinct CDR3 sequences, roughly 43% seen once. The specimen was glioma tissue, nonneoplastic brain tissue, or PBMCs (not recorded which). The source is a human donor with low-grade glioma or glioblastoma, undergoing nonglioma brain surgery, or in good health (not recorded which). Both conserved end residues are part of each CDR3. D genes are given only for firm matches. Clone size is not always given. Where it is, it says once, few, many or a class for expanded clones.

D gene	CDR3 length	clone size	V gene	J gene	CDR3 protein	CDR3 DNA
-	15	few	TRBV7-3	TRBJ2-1	CASSPSSVSYNEQFF	TGTGCCAGCAGCCCATCTAGCGTCTCCTACAATGAGCAGTTCTTC
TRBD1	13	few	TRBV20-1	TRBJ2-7	CSAAGTGLDEQYF	TGCAGTGCTGCCGGGACAGGGCTCGACGAGCAGTACTTC
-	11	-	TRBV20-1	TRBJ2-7	CSASGVDEQYF	TGCAGTGCCTCGGGGGTGGACGAGCAGTACTTC
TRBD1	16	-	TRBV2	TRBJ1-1	CASIYLGDRADTEAFF	TGTGCCAGCATATACTTGGGGGACAGGGCCGACACTGAAGCTTTCTTT
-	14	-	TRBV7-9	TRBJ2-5	CASSLFPGQETKYF	TGTGCCAGCAGCTTATTCCCGGGACAAGAGACCAAGTACTTC
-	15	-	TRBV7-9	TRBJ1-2	CASSVPGRSTYGYTF	TGTGCCAGCAGCGTACCGGGCCGTAGCACGTATGGCTACACCTTC
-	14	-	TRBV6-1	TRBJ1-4	CASSPGTYSEKLFF	TGTGCCAGCAGTCCCGGGACGTATTCTGAAAAACTGTTTTTT
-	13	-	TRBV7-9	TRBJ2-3	CASSFGQYDTQYF	TGTGCCAGCAGCTTCGGACAGTATGATACGCAGTATTTT
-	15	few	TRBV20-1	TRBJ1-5	CSARDDMRANQPQHF	TGCAGTGCTAGAGATGATATGAGGGCTAATCAGCCCCAGCATTTT
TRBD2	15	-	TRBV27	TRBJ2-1	CASGATGGLNNEQFF	TGTGCCAGCGGTGCTACGGGAGGGCTTAACAATGAGCAGTTCTTC
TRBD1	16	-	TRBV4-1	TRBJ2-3	CASSQPPGQGTDTQYF	TGCGCCAGCAGCCAGCCCCCGGGACAGGGAACAGATACGCAGTATTTT
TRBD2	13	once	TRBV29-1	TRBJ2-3	CSVVKREPDTQYF	TGCAGCGTCGTCAAGCGGGAGCCAGATACGCAGTATTTT
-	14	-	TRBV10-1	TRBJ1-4	CARSESAFWEKLFF	TGCGCCCGCAGTGAGTCAGCATTCTGGGAAAAACTGTTTTTT
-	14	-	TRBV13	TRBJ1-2	CASSGADPNYGYTF	TGTGCCAGCAGCGGGGCAGACCCTAACTATGGCTACACCTTC
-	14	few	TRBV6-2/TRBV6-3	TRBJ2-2	CASSYWSNTGELFF	TGTGCCAGCAGTTATTGGTCGAACACCGGGGAGCTGTTTTTT
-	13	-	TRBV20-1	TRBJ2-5	CSANGRLEGTQYF	TGCAGTGCGAACGGTCGGTTAGAGGGGACCCAGTACTTC
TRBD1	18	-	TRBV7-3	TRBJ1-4	CASSPIGTGDLANEKLLF	TGTGCCAGCAGCCCTATCGGGACAGGGGATCTGGCTAATGAAAAACTGCTTTTT
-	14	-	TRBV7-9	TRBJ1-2	CASSLPPANYGYTF	TGTGCCAGCAGCTTACCCCCAGCTAACTATGGCTACACCTTC
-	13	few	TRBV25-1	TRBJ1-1	CASNGEFNTEAFF	TGTGCCAGCAACGGAGAATTTAACACTGAAGCTTTCTTT
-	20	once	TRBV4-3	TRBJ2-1	CASSRSAEGRRRVSYNEQFF	TGCGCCAGCAGCCGGTCGGCGGAGGGGCGTCGCCGGGTCTCCTACAATGAGCAGTTCTTC
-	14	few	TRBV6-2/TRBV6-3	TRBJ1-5	CASSQQGGNQPQHF	TGTGCCAGCAGTCAGCAGGGTGGCAATCAGCCCCAGCATTTT
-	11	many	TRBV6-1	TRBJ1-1	CASSRDRQAFF	TGTGCCAGCAGTCGAGACAGACAAGCTTTCTTT
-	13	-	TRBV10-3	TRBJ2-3	CAISGQATDTQYF	TGTGCCATCAGTGGACAGGCTACAGATACGCAGTATTTT
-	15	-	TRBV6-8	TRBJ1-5	CASSYSGQTNQPQHF	TGTGCCAGCAGTTACTCGGGCCAGACTAATCAGCCCCAGCATTTT
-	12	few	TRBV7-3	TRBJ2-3	CASSFWGDTQYF	TGTGCCAGCAGCTTCTGGGGAGATACGCAGTATTTT
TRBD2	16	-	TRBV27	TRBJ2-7	CASSQGPSGWVHEQYF	TGTGCCAGCAGCCAAGGCCCTAGCGGGTGGGTCCACGAGCAGTACTTC
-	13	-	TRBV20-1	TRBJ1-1	CSARGGVNTEAFF	TGCAGTGCTAGAGGGGGAGTGAACACTGAAGCTTTCTTT
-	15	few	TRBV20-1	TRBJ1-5	CSAKSGTNSNQPQHF	TGCAGTGCTAAGTCCGGGACAAATAGCAATCAGCCCCAGCATTTT
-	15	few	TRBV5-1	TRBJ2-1	CASSKDNMGYNEQFF	TGCGCCAGCAGCAAAGACAACATGGGGTACAATGAGCAGTTCTTC
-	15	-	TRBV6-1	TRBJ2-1	CASRQEGGSYNEQFF	TGTGCCAGCAGACAAGAGGGGGGATCCTACAATGAGCAGTTCTTC
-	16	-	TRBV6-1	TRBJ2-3	CASSKGEGGWTDTQYF	TGTGCCAGCAGCAAGGGTGAGGGGGGTTGGACAGATACGCAGTATTTT
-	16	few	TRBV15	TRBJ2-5	CATSRVDPPRAETKYF	TGTGCCACCAGCAGAGTCGACCCACCCCGGGCGGAGACCAAGTACTTC
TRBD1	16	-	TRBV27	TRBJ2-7	CASRATGGQNFYERYF	TGTGCCAGCAGGGCCACAGGGGGCCAAAACTTCTACGAGCGGTACTTC
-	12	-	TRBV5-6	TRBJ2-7	CASSLRLYEQYF	TGTGCCAGCAGCTTGAGGCTATACGAGCAGTACTTC
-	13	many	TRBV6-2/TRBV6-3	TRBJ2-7	CASSRDDRYEQYF	TGTGCCAGCAGTCGGGATGATCGCTACGAGCAGTACTTC
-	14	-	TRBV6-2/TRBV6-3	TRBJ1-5	CASSYPGTNQPQHF	TGTGCCAGCAGTTACCCGGGGACAAATCAGCCCCAGCATTTT
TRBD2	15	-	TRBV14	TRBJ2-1	CASSQVAGAYNEQFF	TGTGCCAGCAGCCAAGTTGCGGGAGCCTACAATGAGCAGTTCTTC
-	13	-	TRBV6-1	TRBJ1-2	CASSEAGVYGYTF	TGTGCCAGCAGTGAAGCGGGCGTCTATGGCTACACCTTC
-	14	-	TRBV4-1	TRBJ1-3	CASSQDIRRNTIYF	TGCGCCAGCAGCCAAGATATACGACGAAACACCATATATTTT
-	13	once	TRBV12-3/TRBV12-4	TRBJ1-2	CASSQSGPYGYTF	TGTGCCAGCAGCCAATCAGGGCCCTATGGCTACACCTTC
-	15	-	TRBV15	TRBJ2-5	CATSRDLSVQETQYF	TGTGCCACCAGCAGAGACCTTAGTGTACAAGAGACCCAGTACTTC
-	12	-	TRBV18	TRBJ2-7	CASSPYVHEQYF	TGTGCCAGCTCACCATATGTCCACGAGCAGTACTTC
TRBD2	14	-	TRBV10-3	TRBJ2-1	CAISAGGPYNEQFF	TGTGCCATCAGTGCGGGGGGTCCTTACAATGAGCAGTTCTTC
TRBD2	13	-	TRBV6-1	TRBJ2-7	CASLREGLDEQYF	TGTGCCAGCTTGCGGGAGGGCCTAGACGAGCAGTACTTC
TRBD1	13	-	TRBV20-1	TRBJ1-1	CSASDRVGTEAFF	TGCAGTGCTTCGGACAGGGTTGGCACTGAAGCTTTCTTT
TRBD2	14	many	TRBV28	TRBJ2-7	CASSSLASGTEQYF	TGTGCCAGCAGTTCTTTAGCTAGCGGGACCGAGCAGTACTTC
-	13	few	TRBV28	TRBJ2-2	CASSLVQGKELFF	TGTGCCAGCAGTTTAGTACAGGGAAAGGAGCTGTTTTTT
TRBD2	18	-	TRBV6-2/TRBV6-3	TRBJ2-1	CASSYRLAGGSGQNEQFF	TGTGCCAGCAGTTACCGCCTAGCGGGGGGGTCAGGTCAGAATGAGCAGTTCTTC
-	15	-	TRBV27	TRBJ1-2	CASTSTRDANYGYTF	TGTGCCAGCACTTCAACCCGGGACGCAAACTATGGCTACACCTTC
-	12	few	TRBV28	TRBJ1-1	CASSYRDHEAFF	TGTGCCAGCAGTTACAGGGACCACGAAGCTTTCTTT
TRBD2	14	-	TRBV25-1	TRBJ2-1	CASSGYGRDNEQFF	TGTGCCAGCAGTGGTTATGGGAGGGACAATGAGCAGTTCTTC
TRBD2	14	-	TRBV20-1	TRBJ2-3	CSASPSGSTDTKYF	TGCAGTGCTAGCCCTAGCGGTAGCACAGATACGAAGTATTTT
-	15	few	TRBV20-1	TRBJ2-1	CSARISGFSYNEQFF	TGCAGTGCTAGAATAAGCGGATTCTCCTACAATGAGCAGTTCTTC
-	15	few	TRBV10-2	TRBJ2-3	CASSDVGASTDTQYF	TGCGCCAGCAGTGATGTTGGGGCTAGCACAGATACGCAGTATTTT
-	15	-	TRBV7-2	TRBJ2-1	CASGRGDNSYNEQFF	TGTGCCTCGGGTAGGGGCGACAACTCCTACAATGAGCAGTTCTTC